This TCR beta chain came from a study of cytomegalovirus exposure and HLA in healthy donors. CDR1 SGHDN and CDR2 FVKESK come from the germline V gene. V gave up 2 bases and J gave up 8 bases; unmatched junction bases: 9. This CDR3 spans 15 amino acids. With 60 Vbeta and 13 Jbeta primers, the PCR was carried out. Profiling relied on immunoSEQ multiplex PCR, and the TCRdb table lists in-frame clones only, not all of them. The data show about 190,000 clones, around 86% seen once. Material for sequencing was PBMCs. The V call is TRBV14, the J call TRBJ2-5; TRBD2 agrees at 9 bases. This TCR was recovered from a man between 40 and 49 years old in good health and CMV-seropositive. The CDR3 protein is CASSQYSGGSGTQYF. For the CDR3, the DNA is TGTGCCAGCAGCCAATATAGCGGGGGTTCGGGAACCCAGTACTTC.